Listed here is a single TCR beta chain. Its target is unknown. The data stem from a study of T-cell memory formation after mild COVID-19. On the study more broadly: Clusters of TCRs were largely donor specific.

There are 16 residues in the CDR3. J gave up 4 bases and V 3 bases, and 8 bases lay outside the gene matches. The germline V gene has CDR1 ENHRY and CDR2 SYGVKD. Study-level findings and limits: Within pre-infection memory, some responding clones were found, suggesting cross-reactive memory joined.

TCRdb re-called the 5' RACE reads with MiXCR, one entry per CDR3 protein. The sample includes about 160,000 distinct CDR3 sequences, around a third seen only once; the top ten take more than 10%. This TCR came from an adult woman who had mild COVID-19 (a few samples of this study predate the infection). Cell type and time point are not known. V gene TRBV10-3 combines with J gene TRBJ2-3; the match to TRBD1 covers 9 bases. The sample comprised PBMCs or a T cell subset sorted from them (not recorded which). In DNA form, the CDR3 reads TGTGCCATCAGTGAAGGGACAGGGAAGGAGGCAGATACGCAGTATTTT. Protein: CAISEGTGKEADTQYF.